This T cell receptor beta chain appears in the sequencing data of a study of T cell responses to AZD1222 COVID-19 vaccine. Trimming left V 8 bases short and J 0 bases short, with 3 bases between. The CDR3 spans 11 residues. Germline V gene lookup returns CDR1 SEHNR and CDR2 FQNEAQ (reference sequence). TCRdb's table, derived via immunoSEQ multiplex PCR, lists solely in-frame clones and lacks some. The sample records about 56,000 clones, approximately 80% being singletons. Whole-study findings and limits: Baseline antibody screening turned up just 6 or 7 seropositive AZD1222 recipients.

This clone was observed once. Antigen: not known. The chain employs TRBV7-9 and TRBJ2-3; D is ambiguous. Sequences were derived from peripheral blood, sampled 28 days after the second AZD1222 dose. The sequence came from an adult who received the AZD1222 COVID-19 vaccine. This chain's CDR3 is CASLSTDTQYF. CDR3 coding DNA: TGTGCCAGCCTTAGCACAGATACGCAGTATTTT.